This T cell receptor beta chain is from a study of pediatric ulcerative colitis. The ends were cut back, 2 bases at V and 0 bases at J, with 9 bases in the middle. CDR3 size: 15 residues. CDR1 is SGDLS and CDR2 is YYNGEE in the germline V gene. Libraries were prepared by immunoSEQ multiplex PCR; TCRdb keeps only in-frame clonotypes and omits some of them. The repertoire holds roughly 49,000 clones, with 60% to 85% as singletons. During colonoscopy, one to two rectal pinch biopsies were collected. The chain employs TRBV9 and TRBJ2-1, with D perhaps TRBD2 (6 bases). Specimen: gut tissue. The receptor was derived from a girl aged 5-17 years with moderate ulcerative colitis. The CDR3, as DNA: TGTGCCAGCAGCGTTAGCGGAAGCTCCTACAATGAGCAGTTCTTC. Translation: CASSVSGSSYNEQFF.